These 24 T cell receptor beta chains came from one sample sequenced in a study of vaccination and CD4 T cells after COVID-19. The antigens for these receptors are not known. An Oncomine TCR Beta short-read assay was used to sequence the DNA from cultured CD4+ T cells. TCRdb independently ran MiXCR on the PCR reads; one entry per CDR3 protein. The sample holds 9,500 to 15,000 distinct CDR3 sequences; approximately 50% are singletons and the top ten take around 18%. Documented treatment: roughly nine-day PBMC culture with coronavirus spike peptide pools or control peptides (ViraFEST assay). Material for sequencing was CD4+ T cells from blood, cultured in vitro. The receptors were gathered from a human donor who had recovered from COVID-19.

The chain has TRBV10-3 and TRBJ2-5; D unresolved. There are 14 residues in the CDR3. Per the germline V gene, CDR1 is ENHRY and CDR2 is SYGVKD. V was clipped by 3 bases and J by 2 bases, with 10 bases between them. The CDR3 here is CAISDGVAQETQYF. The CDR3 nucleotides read TGTGCCATCAGTGATGGGGTAGCTCAAGAGACCCAGTACTTC.

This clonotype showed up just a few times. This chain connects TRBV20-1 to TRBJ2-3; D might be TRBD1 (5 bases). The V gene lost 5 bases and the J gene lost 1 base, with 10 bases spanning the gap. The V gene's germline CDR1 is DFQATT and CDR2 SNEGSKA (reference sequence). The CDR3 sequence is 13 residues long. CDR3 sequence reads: CSAFETGTDTQYF. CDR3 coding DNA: TGCAGTGCTTTTGAGACAGGCACAGATACGCAGTATTTT.

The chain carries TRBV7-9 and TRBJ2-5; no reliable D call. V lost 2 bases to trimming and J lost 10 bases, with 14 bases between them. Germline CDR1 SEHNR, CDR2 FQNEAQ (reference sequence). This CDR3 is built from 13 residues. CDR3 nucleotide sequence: TGTGCCAGCAGCTTAATGGCATCCAATGTCCAGTACTTC. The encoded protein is CASSLMASNVQYF.

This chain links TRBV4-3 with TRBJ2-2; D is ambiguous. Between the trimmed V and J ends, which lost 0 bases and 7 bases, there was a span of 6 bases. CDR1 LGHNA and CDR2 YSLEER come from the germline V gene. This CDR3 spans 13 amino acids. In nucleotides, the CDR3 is TGCGCCAGCAGCCAAGATTACGGCGGGGAGCTGTTTTTT. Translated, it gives CASSQDYGGELFF.

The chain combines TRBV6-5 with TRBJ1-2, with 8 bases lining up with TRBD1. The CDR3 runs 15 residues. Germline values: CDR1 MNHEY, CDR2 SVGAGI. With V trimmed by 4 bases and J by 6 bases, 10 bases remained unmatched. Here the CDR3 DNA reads TGTGCCAGCAGTTCACCCGTACAGGGGGAGAATGGCTACACCTTC. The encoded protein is CASSSPVQGENGYTF.

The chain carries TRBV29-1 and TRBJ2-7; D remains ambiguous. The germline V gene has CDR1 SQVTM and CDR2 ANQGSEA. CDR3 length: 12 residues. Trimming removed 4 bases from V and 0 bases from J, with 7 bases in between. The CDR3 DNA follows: TGCAGCGTTGCTCAAAGCTCCTACGAGCAGTACTTC. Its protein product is CSVAQSSYEQYF.

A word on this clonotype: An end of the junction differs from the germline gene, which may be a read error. The CDR3 region is CASRKDPGTGLRDNQPQHF. DNA for the CDR3: TGCGCCAGCAGAAAAGACCCCGGGACCGGGTTGAGGGACAATCAGCCCCAGCATTTT. The gene calls are TRBV7-3 and TRBJ1-5, with D perhaps TRBD1 (5 bases). Per germline, CDR1 SGHTA and CDR2 FQGTGA. The CDR3 has 19 residues.

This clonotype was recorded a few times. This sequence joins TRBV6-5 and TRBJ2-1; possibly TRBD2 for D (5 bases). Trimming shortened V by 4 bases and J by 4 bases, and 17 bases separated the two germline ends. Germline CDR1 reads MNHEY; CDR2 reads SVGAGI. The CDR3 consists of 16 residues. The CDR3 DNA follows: TGTGCCAGCAGTTCGGTGAGCGGAGTCCCGTACAATGAGCAGTTCTTC. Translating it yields CASSSVSGVPYNEQFF.

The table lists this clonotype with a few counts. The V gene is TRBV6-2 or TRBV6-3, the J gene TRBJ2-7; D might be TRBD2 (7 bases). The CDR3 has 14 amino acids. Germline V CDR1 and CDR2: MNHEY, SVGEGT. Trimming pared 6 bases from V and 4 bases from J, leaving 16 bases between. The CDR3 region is CASRDSGGRYEQYF. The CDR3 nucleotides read TGTGCCAGCAGGGACTCGGGGGGCAGGTACGAGCAGTACTTC.

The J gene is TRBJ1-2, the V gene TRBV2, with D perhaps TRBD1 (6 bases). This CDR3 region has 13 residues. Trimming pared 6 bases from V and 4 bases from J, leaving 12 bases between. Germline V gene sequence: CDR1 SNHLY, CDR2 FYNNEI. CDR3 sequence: CASRLGTLYGYTF. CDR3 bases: TGTGCCAGCAGGCTCGGGACACTCTATGGCTACACCTTC.

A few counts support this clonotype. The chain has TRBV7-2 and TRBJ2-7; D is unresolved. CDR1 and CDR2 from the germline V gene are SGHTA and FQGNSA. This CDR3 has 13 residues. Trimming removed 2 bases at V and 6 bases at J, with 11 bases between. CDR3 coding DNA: TGTGCCAGCAGCTTAACACCCGATTCCGAGCAGTACTTC. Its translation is CASSLTPDSEQYF.

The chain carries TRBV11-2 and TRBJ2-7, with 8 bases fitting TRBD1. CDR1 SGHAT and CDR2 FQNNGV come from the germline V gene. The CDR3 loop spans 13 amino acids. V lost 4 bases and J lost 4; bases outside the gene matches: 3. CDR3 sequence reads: CASSWGTGYEQYF. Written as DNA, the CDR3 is TGTGCCAGCAGCTGGGGGACAGGTTACGAGCAGTACTTC.

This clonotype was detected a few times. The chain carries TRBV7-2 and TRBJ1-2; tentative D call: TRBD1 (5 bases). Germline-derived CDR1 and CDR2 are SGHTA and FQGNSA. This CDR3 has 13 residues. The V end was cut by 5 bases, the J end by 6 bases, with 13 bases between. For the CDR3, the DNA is TGTGCCAGCAGCCGTTTTCGAGGGGATGGCTACACCTTC. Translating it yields CASSRFRGDGYTF.

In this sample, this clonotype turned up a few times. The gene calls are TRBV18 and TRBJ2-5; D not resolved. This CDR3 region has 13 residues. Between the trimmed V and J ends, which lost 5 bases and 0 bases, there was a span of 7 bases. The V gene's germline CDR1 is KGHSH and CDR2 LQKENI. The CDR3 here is CASSRTNQETQYF. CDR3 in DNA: TGTGCCAGCTCAAGAACTAACCAAGAGACCCAGTACTTC.

As DNA, the CDR3 is TGTGCCAGCACAACGGGAAGGGGCTATGGCTACACCTTC. Translating it yields CASTTGRGYGYTF. This rearrangement joins TRBV6-2 or TRBV6-3 to TRBJ1-2, with a possible D match to TRBD1 (5 bases). Looked up from germline, CDR1 is MNHEY and CDR2 is SVGEGT. The length of the CDR3 is 13 residues. Trimming removed 7 bases from V and 4 bases from J, with 13 bases in between.

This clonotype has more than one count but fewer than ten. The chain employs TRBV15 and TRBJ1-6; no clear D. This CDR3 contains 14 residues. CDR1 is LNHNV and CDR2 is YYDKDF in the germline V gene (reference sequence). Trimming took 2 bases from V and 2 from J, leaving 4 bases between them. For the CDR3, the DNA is TGTGCCACCAGCAGACAGGCCTATAATTCACCCCTCCACTTT. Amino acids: CATSRQAYNSPLHF.

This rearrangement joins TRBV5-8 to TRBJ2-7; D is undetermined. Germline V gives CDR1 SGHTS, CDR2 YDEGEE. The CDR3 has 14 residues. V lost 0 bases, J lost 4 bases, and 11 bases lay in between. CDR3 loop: CASSLGSRTYEQYF. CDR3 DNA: TGTGCCAGCAGCTTGGGTAGCAGAACTTACGAGCAGTACTTC.

The CDR3 DNA reads TGTGCCAGCAGCCCGGGACGGATTCCAGATACGCAGTATTTT. Amino acids: CASSPGRIPDTQYF. The chain recombines TRBV7-3 with TRBJ2-3; D tentatively fits TRBD1 or TRBD2 (5 bases each). CDR1 and CDR2 (germline): SGHTA, FQGTGA. The CDR3 length is 14 residues. Trimming removed 5 bases at V and 4 bases at J, with 13 bases between. The full variable domain, with the rest looked up from reference TRBV7-3 and TRBJ2-3, is GAGVSQTPSNKVTEKGKYVELRCDPISGHTALYWYRQSLGQGPEFLIYFQGTGAADDSGLPNDRFFAVRPEGSVSTLKIQRTERGDSAVYLCASSPGRIPDTQYFGPGTRLTVL.

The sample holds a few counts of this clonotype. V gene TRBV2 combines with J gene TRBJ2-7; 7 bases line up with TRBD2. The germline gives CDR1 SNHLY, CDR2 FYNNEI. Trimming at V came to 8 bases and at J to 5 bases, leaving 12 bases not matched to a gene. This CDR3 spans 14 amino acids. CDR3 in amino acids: CASGKGGVLDEQYF. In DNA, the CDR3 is TGTGCCAGCGGGAAGGGAGGGGTTCTGGACGAGCAGTACTTC.

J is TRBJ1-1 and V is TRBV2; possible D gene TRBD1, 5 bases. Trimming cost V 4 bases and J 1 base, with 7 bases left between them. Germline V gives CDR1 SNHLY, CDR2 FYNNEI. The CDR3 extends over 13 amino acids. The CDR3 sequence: CASSAQGNTEAFF. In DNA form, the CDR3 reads TGTGCCAGCAGTGCCCAGGGGAACACTGAAGCTTTCTTT.

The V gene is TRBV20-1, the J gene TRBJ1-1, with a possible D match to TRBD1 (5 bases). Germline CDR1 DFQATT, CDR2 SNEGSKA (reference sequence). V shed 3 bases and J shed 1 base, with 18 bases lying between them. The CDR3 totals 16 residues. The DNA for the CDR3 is TGCAGTGCTAGGGGGGGTTCTAGTTACGGGAACACTGAAGCTTTCTTT. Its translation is CSARGGSSYGNTEAFF.

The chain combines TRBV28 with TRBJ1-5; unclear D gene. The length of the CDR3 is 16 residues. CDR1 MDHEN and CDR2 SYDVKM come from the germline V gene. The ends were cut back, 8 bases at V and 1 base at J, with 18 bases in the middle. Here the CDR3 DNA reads TGTGCCAGCTTGGCCCGTACCCCGTCCAGCAATCAGCCCCAGCATTTT. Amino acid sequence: CASLARTPSSNQPQHF.

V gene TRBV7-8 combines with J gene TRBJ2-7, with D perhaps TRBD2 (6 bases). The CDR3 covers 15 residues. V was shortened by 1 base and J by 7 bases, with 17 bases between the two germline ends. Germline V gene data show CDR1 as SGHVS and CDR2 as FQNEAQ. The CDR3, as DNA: TGTGCCAGCAGCTTAGTCGGGGGAGGCCGAGGTGAGCAGTACTTC. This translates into CASSLVGGGRGEQYF.

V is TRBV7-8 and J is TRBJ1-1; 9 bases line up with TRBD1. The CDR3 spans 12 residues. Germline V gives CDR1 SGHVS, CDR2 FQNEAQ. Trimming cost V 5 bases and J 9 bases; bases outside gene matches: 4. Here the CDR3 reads CASSTHRGQAFF. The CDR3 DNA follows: TGTGCCAGCAGCACCCACAGGGGGCAAGCTTTCTTT.